This T cell receptor beta chain was observed in a study of T cells expressing NK-cell markers. Study details: Obtained from sorted CD3+CD56+NKG2C+, CD3+CD56+NKG2C- and CD3+CD56-NKG2C+ T cells were the TCR beta repertoires. The study, taken as a whole, reports: The dominant NKG2C+ clonotypes represented roughly 1.0-7.5% of CD8+ T cells in six donors.

No DNA is given; TCRdb re-called the 5' RACE reads and lists each CDR3 protein once. Here the sample table reports about 460,000 distinct CDR3 sequences. Germline V gene lookup returns CDR1 LGHDT and CDR2 YNNKEL (reference sequence). CDR3 size: 14 residues. As regards this clonotype: The antigen is undetermined.

This sequence originates from a woman aged 45-65 years in good health. Sequencing used blood T cells: a sorted CD56 or NKG2C T cell subset, CD4+ or CD8+ T cells, or bulk PBMC T cells (not recorded which). The chain has TRBV3-1 and TRBJ2-1; TCRdb selects TRBD1, and the lack of DNA leaves this call unchecked. CDR3 region: CASSQVTRGAEQFF.